The 29 T cell receptor beta chains in this list originate from one sample, sequenced in a study of CD8 T cells in ankylosing spondylitis. TCRdb independently ran MiXCR on the 5' RACE reads; one entry per CDR3 protein. The repertoire includes roughly 35,000 distinct CDR3 sequences, approximately 11% of them detected once, and over 20% sits in the top ten. The sample consisted of synovial fluid, either unsorted or a sorted T cell fraction (not recorded which). These receptors all come from a male donor with ankylosing spondylitis.

The sample holds a few counts of this clonotype. The chain recombines TRBV6-2 or TRBV6-3 with TRBJ2-5, with a weak D call TRBD1 (6 bases). Germline V gene sequence: CDR1 MNHEY, CDR2 SVGEGT. V was cut by 1 base and J by 2 bases, with 8 bases left in between. This CDR3 comprises 14 residues. CDR3 nucleotide sequence: TGTGCCAGCAGTTACTGGGACACACAAGAGACCCAGTACTTC. Translating it yields CASSYWDTQETQYF.

This clonotype was picked up many times. The chain joins TRBV12-3 or TRBV12-4 to TRBJ2-1; TRBD2 matches at 13 bases. The CDR3 consists of 16 residues. V was pared by 1 base and J by 6 bases, with 3 bases of the junction left unmatched. This CDR3 is CASSLGGLAGINEQFF. Here the CDR3 DNA reads TGTGCCAGCAGTTTAGGGGGACTAGCGGGGATCAATGAGCAGTTCTTC.

This clonotype was found many times. The chain joins TRBV7-8 to TRBJ2-3, with 8 bases matching TRBD1. The germline CDR1 and CDR2 sequences are SGHVS and FQNEAQ. The CDR3 sequence is 16 residues long. Trimming cost V 4 bases and J 2 bases; bases outside gene matches: 8. The CDR3 nucleotides read TGTGCCAGCAGCTCCCCCCCGGACAGGGTCACAGATACGCAGTATTTT. This gives the protein CASSSPPDRVTDTQYF.

Comment on this clonotype: A much more abundant neighbour one base away suggests this may be a read error. This is likely a read error, given that the CDR3 carries no conserved phenylalanine or tryptophan at its end. The chain links TRBV9 to TRBJ2-2; possible D gene TRBD1, 5 bases. CDR1 is SGDLS, CDR2 YYNGEE, per germline. Trimming shortened V by 0 bases and J by 6 bases, and 12 bases separated the two germline ends. The CDR3 runs 15 residues. The CDR3 DNA is TGTGCCAGCAGCGTAGGGACATCCCCCGCCGGGGAGCTGTTTTCT. As protein: CASSVGTSPAGELFS.

There are many counts of this clonotype. V usage is TRBV7-9 and J usage is TRBJ2-7, with 14 positions matching TRBD2. The CDR3 spans 18 residues. CDR1 is SEHNR and CDR2 is FQNEAQ in the germline V gene (reference sequence). V trimming: 5 bases; J trimming: 1 base; junction bases outside the gene matches: 10. The CDR3 loop reads CASSRSTSGRDISYEQYF. The CDR3 nucleotides read TGTGCCAGCAGCCGATCGACTAGCGGGAGGGATATTTCCTACGAGCAGTACTTC.

This CDR3 is CASSATSGAYEQYF. DNA for the CDR3: TGCGCCAGCAGCGCGACTAGCGGGGCCTACGAGCAGTACTTC. This chain joins TRBV5-1 and TRBJ2-7, with 11 positions matching TRBD2. CDR3 size: 14 residues. Germline-derived CDR1 and CDR2 are SGHRS and YFSETQ. Trimming at V came to 4 bases and at J to 2 bases, leaving 2 bases not matched to a gene.

This clonotype was counted many times. The chain links TRBV15 to TRBJ2-7; D is possibly TRBD1 (6 bases). Looked up from germline, CDR1 is LNHNV and CDR2 is YYDKDF (reference sequence). V lost 4 bases and J lost 1, with 8 bases in between. The CDR3 totals 13 residues. The CDR3 nucleotides are TGTGCCACCAGCACCGGACAGTCCTACGAGCAGTACTTC. As protein: CATSTGQSYEQYF.

This clonotype was counted a few times. The CDR3 region is CASRNYRDSGNTIYF. The CDR3 DNA follows: TGTGCCAGCAGGAACTACCGGGACAGCGGAAACACCATATATTTT. The chain employs TRBV6-1 and TRBJ1-3; 7 bases line up with TRBD1. V was pared by 6 bases and J by 4 bases, with 9 bases of the junction left unmatched. The CDR3 covers 15 residues. Germline V CDR1 and CDR2: MNHNS, SASEGT.

This clonotype has more than one count but fewer than ten. The gene calls are TRBV27 and TRBJ2-3; 8 bases match TRBD2. This CDR3 has 16 residues. V dropped 6 bases and J dropped 4; count of bases not matched to a gene: 12. Germline-derived CDR1 and CDR2 are MNHEY and SMNVEV (reference sequence). For the CDR3, the DNA is TGTGCCAGCAGGACCAGGACTAGCCCCGGGGCAGATACGCAGTATTTT. Protein sequence: CASRTRTSPGADTQYF.

This clonotype came up many times. The rearrangement joins TRBV7-2 to TRBJ2-1; 11 bases agree with TRBD2. The CDR3 runs to 16 residues. Germline V lookup: CDR1 SGHTA, CDR2 FQGNSA. With V trimmed by 2 bases and J by 5 bases, 5 bases remained unmatched. The CDR3 loop reads CASSLNSGRANNEQFF. The CDR3, as DNA: TGTGCCAGCAGCTTAAATAGCGGGAGGGCCAACAATGAGCAGTTCTTC.

This clonotype was counted many times. The chain is built from TRBV29-1 and TRBJ2-2; no definite D call. There are 14 residues in the CDR3. Looked up from germline, CDR1 is SQVTM and CDR2 is ANQGSEA. With 4 bases removed from V and 1 base from J, the gap between germline ends came to 10 bases. This chain's CDR3 is CSVGFLENTGELFF. CDR3 bases: TGCAGCGTTGGATTCTTAGAGAACACCGGGGAGCTGTTTTTT.

This clonotype has at least ten counts. This rearrangement joins TRBV5-1 to TRBJ2-1; D is unclear. The germline V and J ends were trimmed by 0 bases and 7 bases, with 11 bases remaining between them. The CDR3 has 14 residues. The germline V gene encodes CDR1 SGHRS and CDR2 YFSETQ. CDR3 region: CASSLVAVGNEQFF. The CDR3 DNA follows: TGCGCCAGCAGCTTGGTGGCTGTGGGAAATGAGCAGTTCTTC.

The gene calls are TRBV5-6 and TRBJ2-7, with no clear D. V lost 8 bases, J lost 5 bases, and 20 bases lay in between. Germline loops: CDR1 SGHDT, CDR2 YYEEEE. The CDR3 spans 14 residues. DNA of the CDR3: TGTGCCAGGAGCACCTGGCCCAAACGGGACGAGCAGTACTTC. Protein: CARSTWPKRDEQYF.

This clonotype was counted ten times or more. The genes are TRBV27 and TRBJ1-6; tentatively, D is TRBD1 (5 bases). Germline loops: CDR1 MNHEY, CDR2 SMNVEV (reference sequence). The CDR3 runs to 16 residues. V dropped 4 bases and J dropped 2 bases, with 12 bases sitting between them. CDR3 DNA: TGTGCCAGCAGTTCACAGGTCCTGGCCTATAATTCACCCCTCCACTTT. Translation gives CASSSQVLAYNSPLHF.

This clonotype showed up just a few times. This chain links TRBV28 with TRBJ2-5, with D possibly matching TRBD1 (5 bases). Germline assignment: CDR1 MDHEN and CDR2 SYDVKM. The V and J ends lost 4 bases and 9 bases respectively, with 15 bases between them. The CDR3 covers 13 residues. The CDR3 spells CASSSRAPPSQYF. CDR3 DNA: TGTGCCAGCAGTTCCAGGGCCCCCCCGTCCCAGTACTTC.

V gene TRBV7-3 combines with J gene TRBJ2-1, with D tentatively TRBD1 or TRBD2 (5 bases each). The CDR3 is 13 amino acids. Looked up from germline, CDR1 is SGHTA and CDR2 is FQGTGA. V lost 7 bases, J lost 6 bases, and 13 bases lay in between. CDR3 amino acids: CASKPPGTNEQFF. Here the CDR3 DNA reads TGTGCCAGCAAACCCCCAGGGACCAATGAGCAGTTCTTC.

The V and J genes are TRBV12-3 or TRBV12-4 and TRBJ2-2; D call uncertain. The CDR3 has 15 residues. V was pared by 5 bases and J by 0 bases, with 10 bases between. The CDR3 loop is CASSRTEANTGELFF. The DNA of the CDR3 is TGTGCCAGCAGTCGGACGGAAGCGAACACCGGGGAGCTGTTTTTT.

The CDR3 sequence: CASSFQAGGRETQYF. The CDR3 DNA reads TGTGCCAGCAGCTTCCAGGCCGGTGGCCGAGAGACCCAGTACTTC. The gene calls are TRBV7-2 and TRBJ2-5; no reliable D call. Trimming shortened V by 3 bases and J by 4 bases, and 15 bases separated the two germline ends. The CDR3 has 15 amino acids. Per germline, CDR1 SGHTA and CDR2 FQGNSA. Based on the CDR3 plus reference TRBV7-2 and TRBJ2-5, the full variable domain is GAGVSQSPSNKVTEKGKDVELRCDPISGHTALYWYRQSLGQGLEFLIYFQGNSAPDKSGLPSDRFSAERTGGSVSTLTIQRTQQEDSAVYLCASSFQAGGRETQYFGPGTRLLVL.

This clonotype was seen more than once but under ten times. The genes are TRBV5-1 and TRBJ2-2; D gene unclear. V was pared by 6 bases and J by 1 base, with 16 bases between. The CDR3 has 16 residues. Germline V gene sequence: CDR1 SGHRS, CDR2 YFSETQ. Here the CDR3 reads CASTPNQLKNTGELFF. The CDR3 DNA reads TGCGCCAGCACCCCTAACCAGCTGAAGAACACCGGGGAGCTGTTTTTT.

This clonotype appeared many times. This chain joins TRBV20-1 and TRBJ1-2; 7 nucleotides line up with TRBD1. Germline V gene sequence: CDR1 DFQATT, CDR2 SNEGSKA (reference sequence). With V trimmed by 4 bases and J by 4 bases, 6 bases remained unmatched. The CDR3 is 13 amino acids. The CDR3 DNA reads TGCAGTGCTAAAAACAGGGGCCTCTATGGCTACACCTTC. It specifies CSAKNRGLYGYTF.

The sample holds a few counts of this clonotype. The V call is TRBV18, the J call TRBJ2-7, with 13 bases identical to TRBD2. Germline trimming cut 5 bases from V and 4 bases from J; bases unmatched to any gene: 2. Germline V gene lookup returns CDR1 KGHSH and CDR2 LQKENI. This CDR3 contains 14 residues. The CDR3 DNA sequence: TGTGCCAGCTCAACGACTAGCGGGAGGTACGAGCAGTACTTC. Protein sequence: CASSTTSGRYEQYF.

Ten or more counts support this clonotype. The chain recombines TRBV29-1 with TRBJ1-2; D is unclear. V lost 5 bases, J lost 3 bases, and 7 bases lay in between. The length of the CDR3 is 11 residues. Germline V gene lookup returns CDR1 SQVTM and CDR2 ANQGSEA. In nucleotides, the CDR3 is TGCAGCGTTCAGAAAGACTATGGCTACACCTTC. Amino acids: CSVQKDYGYTF.

This clonotype has just a few counts. The V and J genes are TRBV11-2 and TRBJ2-7, with 7 bases identical to TRBD2. The germline V gene has CDR1 SGHAT and CDR2 FQNNGV. Germline trimming cut 4 bases from V and 5 bases from J; bases unmatched to any gene: 8. The CDR3 is 14 amino acids. As DNA, the CDR3 is TGTGCCAGCAGCTGGACTAGGGATTTCCACGAGCAGTACTTC. Amino acids: CASSWTRDFHEQYF.

The chain links TRBV5-6 to TRBJ2-7; maybe TRBD1 (5 bases). This CDR3 has 15 residues. The germline CDR1 and CDR2 sequences are SGHDT and YYEEEE. Trimming took 4 bases from V and 2 from J, leaving 16 bases between them. The CDR3, as DNA: TGTGCCAGCAGCCCAATGGTGACAGATGCCTACGAGCAGTACTTC. Its protein is CASSPMVTDAYEQYF.

The J gene is TRBJ2-1, the V gene TRBV5-1; 8 bases match TRBD1. This CDR3 has 16 amino acids. The junction had 7 bases not matched to a gene; V was cut back by 0 bases and J by 5 bases. Germline values: CDR1 SGHRS, CDR2 YFSETQ. The CDR3 region is CASSLAGQGANNEQFF. The CDR3 DNA is TGCGCCAGCAGCTTGGCCGGGCAGGGGGCCAACAATGAGCAGTTCTTC.

This clonotype was detected many times. V is TRBV9 and J is TRBJ1-1; D is undetermined. The CDR3 loop spans 14 amino acids. Deletions cut 0 bases from V and 4 bases from J, with 10 bases between. The germline CDR1 and CDR2 sequences are SGDLS and YYNGEE. The CDR3 here is CASSVDGRSTEAFF. The DNA of the CDR3 is TGTGCCAGCAGCGTAGATGGACGAAGCACTGAAGCTTTCTTT.

This clonotype turned up a few times. J is TRBJ2-1 and V is TRBV20-1; 8 bases are a match to TRBD2. J gave up 1 base and V 5 bases, and 19 bases lay outside the gene matches. The germline CDR1 and CDR2 sequences are DFQATT and SNEGSKA (reference sequence). The CDR3 consists of 19 residues. The CDR3 nucleotides are TGCAGTGCTCATCAGTCTCTGATAGGGATAGCGGGGTCCTACAATGAGCAGTTCTTC. Protein sequence: CSAHQSLIGIAGSYNEQFF.

This clonotype was seen at least ten times. V usage is TRBV28 and J usage is TRBJ2-1; 10 positions match TRBD1. CDR1 is MDHEN, CDR2 SYDVKM, per germline. V was pared by 10 bases and J by 4 bases, with 7 bases of the junction left unmatched. This CDR3 comprises 14 residues. The CDR3 DNA reads TGTGCCACGACGCCGGGACAGGGGTACAATGAGCAGTTCTTC. Protein: CATTPGQGYNEQFF.

This clonotype has more than one count but fewer than ten. J is TRBJ2-1 and V is TRBV6-6, with TRBD2 matching over 9 bases. There are 13 residues in the CDR3. With V trimmed by 7 bases and J by 8 bases, 6 bases remained unmatched. The V gene's germline CDR1 is MNHNY and CDR2 SVGAGI (reference sequence). DNA for the CDR3: TGTGCCAGCAAGGTAGCGGGAGAAGATGAGCAGTTCTTC. Translated: CASKVAGEDEQFF.